The 17 T cell receptor beta chains presented below share a single source sample, sequenced in a study of blood T cell repertoires in COVID-19. This table comes from immunoSEQ multiplex PCR, and its TCRdb copy is limited to in-frame clones, with some not included. The sample carries around 380,000 clones, around 87% recorded once. The sample consisted of PBMCs or T cells enriched from blood (not recorded which). The receptors stem from a young man who had recovered from COVID-19.

The chain carries TRBV11-3 and TRBJ2-1, with TRBD1 identical over 7 bases. The ends lost 5 bases at V and 10 bases at J; junction bases unmatched: 8. The CDR3 contains 13 residues. Germline-derived CDR1 and CDR2 are SGHNT and YENEEA. The CDR3 DNA sequence: TGTGCCAGCAGCCGGGACAGTCGAGACGAGCAGTTCTTC. Protein: CASSRDSRDEQFF.

The chain combines TRBV5-4 with TRBJ1-2, with D perhaps TRBD1 (6 bases). This CDR3 region has 15 residues. The germline V and J ends were trimmed by 4 bases and 4 bases, with 17 bases remaining between them. Per the germline V gene, CDR1 is SGHNT and CDR2 is YYREEE (reference sequence). For the CDR3, the DNA is TGTGCCAGCAGCCACAAACAGGGTGGTAGCTATGGCTACACCTTC. Translation gives CASSHKQGGSYGYTF.

The CDR3 sequence is CASSLSGRSNYGYTF. CDR3 sequence (DNA): TGTGCCAGCAGTCTGTCGGGAAGGTCTAACTATGGCTACACCTTC. This chain links TRBV6-4 with TRBJ1-2; D ambiguous. Trimming shortened V by 5 bases and J by 0 bases, and 13 bases separated the two germline ends. The CDR3 length is 15 residues. From germline, CDR1 is MRHNA and CDR2 SNTAGT.

This clone has only a few counts. Additional DNA sequences in this sample encode the identical CDR3. This chain uses TRBV9 with TRBJ1-3; TRBD1 matches at 8 bases. Germline CDR1 reads SGDLS; CDR2 reads YYNGEE. CDR3 size: 15 residues. Trimming at V came to 3 bases and at J to 0 bases, leaving 2 bases not matched to a gene. CDR3 in amino acids: CASSGTGNSGNTIYF. The CDR3 DNA is TGTGCCAGCAGCGGGACAGGGAACTCTGGAAACACCATATATTTT.

This clone was observed a few times. V usage is TRBV19 and J usage is TRBJ1-2; TRBD1 aligns across 7 bases. Germline V gene data show CDR1 as LNHDA and CDR2 as SQIVND (reference sequence). This CDR3 is 15 amino acids long. After removal of 5 bases from V and 5 bases from J, the junction contained 11 bases not matched to a gene. In nucleotides, the CDR3 is TGTGCCAGTAGTTACAGGGGTGGAGGACCTTATGGCTACACCTTC. Translation: CASSYRGGGPYGYTF.

V usage is TRBV25-1 and J usage is TRBJ2-7; TRBD1 agrees at 8 bases. This CDR3 is 16 amino acids long. V shed 4 bases, J shed 9 bases, and the junction held 17 bases outside the gene matches. Per the germline V gene, CDR1 is MGHDK and CDR2 is SYGVNS. The CDR3 sequence: CASSAAGGRVLRGQYF. Written as DNA, the CDR3 is TGTGCCAGCAGTGCGGCAGGGGGCAGGGTCTTGAGGGGGCAGTACTTC.

The rearrangement uses TRBV6-5 and TRBJ1-4; 9 bases align to TRBD1. Germline V gene data show CDR1 as MNHEY and CDR2 as SVGAGI. The CDR3 extends over 14 amino acids. Trimming at V came to 6 bases and at J to 8 bases, leaving 7 bases not matched to a gene. The CDR3: CASRSGTGNEKLFF. CDR3 nucleotides: TGTGCCAGCAGGTCCGGGACAGGGAACGAAAAACTGTTTTTT.

This rearrangement joins TRBV25-1 to TRBJ1-1; D is uncertain. The CDR3 contains 13 residues. Germline V CDR1 and CDR2: MGHDK, SYGVNS. The V and J ends lost 4 bases and 2 bases respectively, with 8 bases between them. CDR3 DNA sequence: TGTGCCAGCAGTGCGGGAAGAAACACTGAAGCTTTCTTT. Encoded protein: CASSAGRNTEAFF. The variable domain in full, completed from reference TRBV25-1 and TRBJ1-1, reads EADIYQTPRYLVIGTGKKITLECSQTMGHDKMYWYQQDPGMELHLIHYSYGVNSTEKGDLSSESTVSRIRTEHFPLTLESARPSHTSQYLCASSAGRNTEAFFGQGTRLTVV.

The CDR3 loop is CASSLGDRGGNTIYF. In DNA form, the CDR3 reads TGTGCCAGCAGCTTAGGGGACAGGGGAGGAAACACCATATATTTT. The V call is TRBV7-9, the J call TRBJ1-3; 10 bases are a match to TRBD1. In germline, CDR1 is SEHNR, CDR2 FQNEAQ (reference sequence). The CDR3 loop spans 15 amino acids. V dropped 1 base and J dropped 4; count of bases not matched to a gene: 1.

The genes are TRBV9 and TRBJ2-3; TRBD2 matches at 11 bases. Germline CDR1 SGDLS, CDR2 YYNGEE. V shed 2 bases and J 2 bases; nucleotides not matched to a gene: 4. The CDR3 is 16 amino acids. Here the CDR3 DNA reads TGTGCCAGCAGCGTTTATAGCGGGGGGGCCACAGATACGCAGTATTTT. The encoded protein is CASSVYSGGATDTQYF. The full variable domain, rest sourced from reference TRBV9 and TRBJ2-3, is DSGVTQTPKHLITATGQRVTLRCSPRSGDLSVYWYQQSLDQGLQFLIQYYNGEERAKGNILERFSAQQFPDLHSELNLSSLELGDSALYFCASSVYSGGATDTQYFGPGTRLTVL.

The gene calls are TRBV19 and TRBJ2-2, with 12 bases aligning to TRBD1. The CDR3 sequence is 16 residues long. Trimming cost V 5 bases and J 7 bases; bases outside gene matches: 8. CDR1 is LNHDA, CDR2 SQIVND, per germline (reference sequence). This chain's CDR3 is CASSLMGQGAFGELFF. CDR3 in DNA: TGTGCCAGTAGTCTTATGGGACAGGGGGCGTTCGGGGAGCTGTTTTTT.

Turning to this clone: The same CDR3 is also encoded by other DNA sequences in this sample. This chain joins TRBV6-1 and TRBJ1-3; D unresolved. Germline CDR1 MNHNS, CDR2 SASEGT. This CDR3 is built from 15 residues. Between the trimmed V and J ends, which lost 0 bases and 4 bases, there was a span of 10 bases. CDR3 DNA: TGTGCCAGCAGTGAAGCACTAAGTGGCGGAAACACCATATATTTT. Protein: CASSEALSGGNTIYF.

For the CDR3, the DNA is TGTGCCAGCAGTTTAGACGGGGGACCCTACGAGCAGTACTTC. Encoded protein: CASSLDGGPYEQYF. The chain employs TRBV6-5 and TRBJ2-7, with D tentatively TRBD2 (6 bases). Trimming left V 4 bases short and J 2 bases short, with 12 bases between. Germline lookup yields CDR1 MNHEY and CDR2 SVGAGI. CDR3 length: 14 residues.

The V gene is TRBV18, the J gene TRBJ1-4; D is perhaps TRBD1 (6 bases). CDR1 and CDR2 (germline): KGHSH, LQKENI. This CDR3 contains 15 residues. V was cut by 1 base and J by 5 bases, with 11 bases left in between. This CDR3 is CASSPRTAQNEKLFF. As DNA, the CDR3 is TGTGCCAGCTCACCACGGACAGCCCAGAATGAAAAACTGTTTTTT.

This chain joins TRBV2 and TRBJ1-4; D gene ambiguous. This CDR3 region has 13 residues. Trimming removed 7 bases at V and 5 bases at J, with 11 bases between. Germline V gives CDR1 SNHLY, CDR2 FYNNEI. The CDR3 sequence: CASTWAVNEKLFF. CDR3 sequence (DNA): TGTGCCAGCACTTGGGCAGTAAATGAAAAACTGTTTTTT.

The chain recombines TRBV5-1 with TRBJ2-7; D remains unclear. The CDR3 totals 13 residues. CDR1 is SGHRS, CDR2 YFSETQ, per germline. Trimming left V 0 bases short and J 4 bases short, with 8 bases between. The CDR3 loop is CASSLGPEYEQYF. In DNA form, the CDR3 reads TGCGCCAGCAGCTTGGGGCCGGAGTACGAGCAGTACTTC.

V usage is TRBV18 and J usage is TRBJ1-1; 7 positions agree with TRBD1. CDR3 size: 16 residues. J lost 0 bases, V lost 0 bases, and 4 bases had no gene match. Germline assignment: CDR1 KGHSH and CDR2 LQKENI. This CDR3 reads CASSPPLQGVNTEAFF. The CDR3 DNA reads as TGTGCCAGCTCACCACCCCTGCAGGGGGTGAACACTGAAGCTTTCTTT.